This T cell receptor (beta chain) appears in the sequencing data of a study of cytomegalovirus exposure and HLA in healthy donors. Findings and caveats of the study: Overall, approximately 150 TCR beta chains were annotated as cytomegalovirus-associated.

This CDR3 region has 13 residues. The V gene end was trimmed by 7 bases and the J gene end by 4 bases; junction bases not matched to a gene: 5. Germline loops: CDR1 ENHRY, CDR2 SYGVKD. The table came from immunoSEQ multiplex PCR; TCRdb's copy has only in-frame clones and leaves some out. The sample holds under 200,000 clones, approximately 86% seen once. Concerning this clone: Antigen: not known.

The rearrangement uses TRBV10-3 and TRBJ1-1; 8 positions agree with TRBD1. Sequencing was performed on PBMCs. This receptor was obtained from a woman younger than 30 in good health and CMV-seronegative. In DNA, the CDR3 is TGTGCCATCACTGGACAGGGCGGCACTGAAGCTTTCTTT. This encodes CAITGQGGTEAFF.